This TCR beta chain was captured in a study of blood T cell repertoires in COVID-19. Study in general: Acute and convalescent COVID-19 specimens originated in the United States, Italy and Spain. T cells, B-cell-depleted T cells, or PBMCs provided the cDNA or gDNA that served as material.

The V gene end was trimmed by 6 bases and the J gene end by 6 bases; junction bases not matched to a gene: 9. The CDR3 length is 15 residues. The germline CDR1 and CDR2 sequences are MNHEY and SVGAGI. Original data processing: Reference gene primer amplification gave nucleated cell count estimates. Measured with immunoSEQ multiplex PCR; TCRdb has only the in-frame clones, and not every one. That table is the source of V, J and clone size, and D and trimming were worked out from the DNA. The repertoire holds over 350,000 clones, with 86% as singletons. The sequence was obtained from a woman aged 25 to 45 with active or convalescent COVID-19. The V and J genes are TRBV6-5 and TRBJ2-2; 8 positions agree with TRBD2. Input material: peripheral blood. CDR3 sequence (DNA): TGTGCCAGCAGCGTAAGCGGGAGTGAGGCCGGGGAGCTGTTTTTT. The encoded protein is CASSVSGSEAGELFF.